The 4 T cell receptor beta chains reported below all come from one sample, sequenced in a study of T cells in narcolepsy. Libraries were prepared by immunoSEQ multiplex PCR; TCRdb keeps only in-frame clonotypes and omits some of them. Of some 30,000 clones listed, 80% to 90% are singletons. Sequencing was done on a sample of memory (CD45RA-) CD4+ T cells from blood. The receptors here all came from a human donor in good health.

As regards this clone: Germline and junction disagree at one end, which may indicate a read error. The V call is TRBV7-9, the J call TRBJ2-2, with TRBD2 matching over 11 bases. This CDR3 is 15 amino acids long. The V gene's germline CDR1 is SEHNR and CDR2 FQNEAQ (reference sequence). CDR3 sequence reads: CASSLAGGPTGELFF. As DNA, the CDR3 is TGTGCCAGCAGCCTAGCGGGGGGTCCCACCGGGGAGCTGTTTTTT.

V gene TRBV10-3 combines with J gene TRBJ1-3; D is ambiguous. The V gene lost 3 bases and the J gene lost 0 bases, with 9 bases spanning the gap. The CDR3 covers 15 residues. Germline CDR1 ENHRY, CDR2 SYGVKD. The CDR3 loop is CAISDFRGSGNTIYF. CDR3 in DNA: TGTGCCATCAGTGATTTTAGAGGCTCTGGAAACACCATATATTTT.

The chain has TRBV6-1 and TRBJ2-5; D is perhaps TRBD1 (6 bases). Trimming left V 2 bases short and J 5 bases short, with 12 bases between. The CDR3 spans 14 residues. In germline, CDR1 is MNHNS, CDR2 SASEGT. CDR3 coding DNA: TGTGCCAGCAGTGAATCCGGGACACTGGAGACCCAGTACTTC. Translation: CASSESGTLETQYF.

This clone appeared a few times. V is TRBV18 and J is TRBJ2-7; D gene unclear. CDR3 length: 13 amino acids. CDR1 is KGHSH and CDR2 is LQKENI in the germline V gene. V shed 4 bases and J shed 0 bases, with 7 bases lying between them. CDR3 loop: CASSQRSSYEQYF. CDR3 sequence (DNA): TGTGCCAGCTCACAAAGGAGCTCCTACGAGCAGTACTTC.